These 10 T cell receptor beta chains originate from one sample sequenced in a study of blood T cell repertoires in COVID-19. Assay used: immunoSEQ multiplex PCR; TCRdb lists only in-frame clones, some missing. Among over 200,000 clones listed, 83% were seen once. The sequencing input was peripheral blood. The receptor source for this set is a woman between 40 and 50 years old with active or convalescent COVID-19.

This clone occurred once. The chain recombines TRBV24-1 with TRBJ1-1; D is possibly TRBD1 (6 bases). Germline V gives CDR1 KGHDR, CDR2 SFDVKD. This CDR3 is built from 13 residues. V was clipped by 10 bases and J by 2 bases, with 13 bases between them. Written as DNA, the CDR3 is TGTGCCACACAGGACAGCGGTAACACTGAAGCTTTCTTT. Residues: CATQDSGNTEAFF.

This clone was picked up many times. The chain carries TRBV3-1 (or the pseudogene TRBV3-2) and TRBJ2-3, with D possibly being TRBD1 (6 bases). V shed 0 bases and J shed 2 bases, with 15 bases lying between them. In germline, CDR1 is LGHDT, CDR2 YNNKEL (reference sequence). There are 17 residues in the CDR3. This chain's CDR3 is CASSQDSTGHHTDTQYF. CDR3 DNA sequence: TGTGCCAGCAGCCAAGACAGTACGGGACATCACACAGATACGCAGTATTTT.

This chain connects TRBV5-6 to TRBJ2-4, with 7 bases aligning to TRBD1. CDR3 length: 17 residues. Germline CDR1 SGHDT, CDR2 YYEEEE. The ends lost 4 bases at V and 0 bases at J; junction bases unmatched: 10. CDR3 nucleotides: TGTGCCAGCAGCGGCGGACAGGAAAAGTTAGCCAAAAACATTCAGTACTTC. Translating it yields CASSGGQEKLAKNIQYF.

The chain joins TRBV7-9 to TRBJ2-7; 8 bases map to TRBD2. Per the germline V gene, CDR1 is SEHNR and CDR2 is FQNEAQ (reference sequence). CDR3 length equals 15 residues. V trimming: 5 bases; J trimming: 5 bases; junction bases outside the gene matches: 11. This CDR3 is CASSEGGSGRDEQYF. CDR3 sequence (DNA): TGTGCCAGCAGCGAAGGAGGGAGCGGGAGAGACGAGCAGTACTTC.

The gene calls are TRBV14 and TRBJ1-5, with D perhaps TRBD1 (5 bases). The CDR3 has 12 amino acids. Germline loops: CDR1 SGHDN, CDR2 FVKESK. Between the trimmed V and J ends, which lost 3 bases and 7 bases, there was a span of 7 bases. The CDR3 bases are TGTGCCAGCAGCCAGGGGGGACAGCCCCAGCATTTT. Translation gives CASSQGGQPQHF.

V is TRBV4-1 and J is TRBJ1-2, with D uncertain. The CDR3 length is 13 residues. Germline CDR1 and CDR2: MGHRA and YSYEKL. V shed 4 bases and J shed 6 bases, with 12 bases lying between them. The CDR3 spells CASSPPTVDGYTF. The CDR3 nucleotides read TGCGCCAGCAGCCCTCCAACAGTAGATGGCTACACCTTC.

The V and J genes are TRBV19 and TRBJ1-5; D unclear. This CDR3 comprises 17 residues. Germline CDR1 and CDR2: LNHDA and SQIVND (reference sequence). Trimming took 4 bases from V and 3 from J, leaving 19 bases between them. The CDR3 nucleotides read TGTGCCAGTAGTAATTCGGGGTCCCACCGGATCAATCAGCCCCAGCATTTT. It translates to CASSNSGSHRINQPQHF.

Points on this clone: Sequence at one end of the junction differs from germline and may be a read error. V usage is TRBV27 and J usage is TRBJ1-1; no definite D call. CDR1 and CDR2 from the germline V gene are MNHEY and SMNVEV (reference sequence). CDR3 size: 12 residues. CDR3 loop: CHDEAPNTEAFF. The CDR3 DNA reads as TGCCATGACGAGGCACCGAACACTGAAGCTTTCTTT.

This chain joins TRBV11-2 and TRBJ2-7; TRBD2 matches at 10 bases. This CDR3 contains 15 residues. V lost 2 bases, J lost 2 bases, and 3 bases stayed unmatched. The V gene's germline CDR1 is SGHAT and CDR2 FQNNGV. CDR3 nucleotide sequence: TGTGCCAGCAGCTTAAGCGGGAGGGGTACCTACGAGCAGTACTTC. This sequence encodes CASSLSGRGTYEQYF.

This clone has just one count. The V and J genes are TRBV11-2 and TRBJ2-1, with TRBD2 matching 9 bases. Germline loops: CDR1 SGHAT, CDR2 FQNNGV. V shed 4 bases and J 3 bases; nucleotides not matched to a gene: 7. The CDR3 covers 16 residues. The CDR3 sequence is CASSSMTSGNYNEQFF. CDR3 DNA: TGTGCCAGCAGCTCCATGACTAGCGGCAACTACAATGAGCAGTTCTTC.